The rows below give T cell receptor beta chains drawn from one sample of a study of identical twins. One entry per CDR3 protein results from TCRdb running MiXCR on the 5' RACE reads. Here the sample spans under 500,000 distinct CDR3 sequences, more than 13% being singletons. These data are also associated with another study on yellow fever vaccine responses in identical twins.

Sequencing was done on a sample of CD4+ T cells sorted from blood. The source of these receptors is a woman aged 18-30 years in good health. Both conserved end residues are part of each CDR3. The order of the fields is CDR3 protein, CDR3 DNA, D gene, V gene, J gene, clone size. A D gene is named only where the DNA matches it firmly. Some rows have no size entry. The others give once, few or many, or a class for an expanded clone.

CDR3 protein: CASSTGTGYYEQYF
CDR3 DNA: TGCGCCAGCAGCACCGGGACAGGTTATTACGAGCAGTACTTC
D gene: TRBD1
V gene: TRBV5-1
J gene: TRBJ2-7
clone size: many

CDR3 protein: CASSQEGYDQPQHF
CDR3 DNA: TGTGCCAGCAGCCAAGAAGGGTACGATCAGCCCCAGCATTTT
D gene: .
V gene: TRBV3-1
J gene: TRBJ1-5
clone size: few

CDR3 protein: CASRRPGQGDTQYF
CDR3 DNA: TGTGCCAGCAGGCGCCCGGGACAGGGAGATACGCAGTATTTT
D gene: TRBD1
V gene: TRBV27
J gene: TRBJ2-3
clone size: few

CDR3 protein: CASSPSGGQGQETQYF
CDR3 DNA: TGTGCCAGCAGCCCGAGTGGGGGACAGGGACAAGAGACCCAGTACTTC
D gene: TRBD1
V gene: TRBV11-2
J gene: TRBJ2-5
clone size: once

CDR3 protein: CASSLTEGYEQYF
CDR3 DNA: TGTGCCAGCAGCTTAACTGAGGGCTACGAGCAGTACTTC
D gene: .
V gene: TRBV7-3
J gene: TRBJ2-7
clone size: few

CDR3 protein: CASPKPDSRSGANVLTF
CDR3 DNA: TGCGCCAGCCCCAAGCCAGACTCTCGCTCTGGGGCCAACGTCCTGACTTTC
D gene: .
V gene: TRBV5-1
J gene: TRBJ2-6
clone size: many

CDR3 protein: CASSYLAGLTDTQYF
CDR3 DNA: TGTGCCAGCAGTTACCTAGCGGGGCTCACAGATACGCAGTATTTT
D gene: TRBD2
V gene: TRBV6-5
J gene: TRBJ2-3
clone size: many

CDR3 protein: CASTATGISYEQYF
CDR3 DNA: TGTGCCAGCACAGCGACAGGGATATCCTACGAGCAGTACTTC
D gene: TRBD1
V gene: TRBV28
J gene: TRBJ2-7
clone size: few

CDR3 protein: CASTSRADTDTQYF
CDR3 DNA: TGTGCCAGTACCTCTCGGGCAGACACAGATACGCAGTATTTT
D gene: .
V gene: TRBV19
J gene: TRBJ2-3
clone size: few

CDR3 protein: CASSFWSAAGELFF
CDR3 DNA: TGTGCCAGCAGCTTCTGGTCAGCCGCCGGGGAGCTGTTTTTT
D gene: .
V gene: TRBV3-1
J gene: TRBJ2-2
clone size: .

CDR3 protein: CASSRTTGNSYEQYF
CDR3 DNA: TGTGCCAGCAGCCGGACGACAGGGAACTCCTACGAGCAGTACTTC
D gene: TRBD1
V gene: TRBV7-9
J gene: TRBJ2-7
clone size: .

CDR3 protein: CASSKTGGWYNEQFF
CDR3 DNA: TGTGCCAGCAGCAAGACAGGGGGATGGTACAATGAGCAGTTCTTC
D gene: TRBD1
V gene: TRBV6-1
J gene: TRBJ2-1
clone size: few

CDR3 protein: CASSSDRGGYTF
CDR3 DNA: TGTGCCAGCAGCTCGGACAGGGGAGGCTACACCTTC
D gene: TRBD1
V gene: TRBV7-8
J gene: TRBJ1-2
clone size: many

CDR3 protein: CSAEGQGSSYEQYF
CDR3 DNA: TGCAGTGCTGAGGGACAGGGAAGCTCCTACGAGCAGTACTTC
D gene: TRBD1
V gene: TRBV20-1
J gene: TRBJ2-7
clone size: .

CDR3 protein: CATSDRGREGADTQYF
CDR3 DNA: TGTGCCACCAGTGATCGGGGCAGGGAGGGTGCAGATACGCAGTATTTT
D gene: TRBD2
V gene: TRBV24-1
J gene: TRBJ2-3
clone size: .

CDR3 protein: CASSSGFGGYTF
CDR3 DNA: TGTGCCAGCAGTTCGGGATTCGGTGGCTACACCTTC
D gene: .
V gene: TRBV12-3/TRBV12-4
J gene: TRBJ1-2
clone size: many

CDR3 protein: CASSPGGERYNEQFF
CDR3 DNA: TGTGCCAGCAGCCCGGGGGGGGAGAGATACAATGAGCAGTTCTTC
D gene: TRBD2
V gene: TRBV6-2/TRBV6-3
J gene: TRBJ2-1
clone size: .

CDR3 protein: CAWRSNRGDTQYF
CDR3 DNA: TGTGCCTGGAGGTCCAACAGGGGAGATACGCAGTATTTT
D gene: TRBD1
V gene: TRBV30
J gene: TRBJ2-3
clone size: many

CDR3 protein: CAISESAGVGYTF
CDR3 DNA: TGTGCCATCAGTGAGTCGGCAGGGGTTGGCTACACCTTC
D gene: .
V gene: TRBV10-3
J gene: TRBJ1-2
clone size: few

CDR3 protein: CASSLVLRGGGDTQYF
CDR3 DNA: TGTGCCAGCAGCTTAGTACTTCGCGGGGGTGGGGATACGCAGTATTTT
D gene: TRBD2
V gene: TRBV7-8
J gene: TRBJ2-3
clone size: .

CDR3 protein: CAISESLTESEQYF
CDR3 DNA: TGTGCCATCAGTGAGTCTCTAACAGAAAGCGAGCAGTACTTC
D gene: .
V gene: TRBV10-3
J gene: TRBJ2-7
clone size: few

CDR3 protein: CAIRLQTGDNSPLHF
CDR3 DNA: TGTGCCATCAGACTCCAGACAGGGGATAATTCACCCCTCCACTTT
D gene: TRBD1
V gene: TRBV10-3
J gene: TRBJ1-6
clone size: many

CDR3 protein: CASSLTIPGQGETQYF
CDR3 DNA: TGTGCCAGCAGTTTAACGATACCGGGACAGGGAGAGACCCAGTACTTC
D gene: TRBD1
V gene: TRBV12-3/TRBV12-4
J gene: TRBJ2-5
clone size: few

CDR3 protein: CASSLPAGYTDTQYF
CDR3 DNA: TGTGCCAGCAGTCTTCCAGCGGGATACACAGATACGCAGTATTTT
D gene: TRBD2
V gene: TRBV28
J gene: TRBJ2-3
clone size: .

CDR3 protein: CASSSSGTLGNTIYF
CDR3 DNA: TGTGCCAGCAGCTCGTCCGGGACACTGGGAAACACCATATATTTT
D gene: .
V gene: TRBV7-9
J gene: TRBJ1-3
clone size: few

CDR3 protein: CASSEWAGLNTEAFF
CDR3 DNA: TGTGCCAGCAGTGAATGGGCAGGGTTGAACACTGAAGCTTTCTTT
D gene: .
V gene: TRBV25-1
J gene: TRBJ1-1
clone size: .

CDR3 protein: CASSLLPGEETQYF
CDR3 DNA: TGTGCCAGCTCACTCTTACCGGGGGAAGAGACCCAGTACTTC
D gene: .
V gene: TRBV18
J gene: TRBJ2-5
clone size: .

CDR3 protein: CSAGSTYEQYF
CDR3 DNA: TGCAGTGCCGGGAGCACCTACGAGCAGTACTTC
D gene: .
V gene: TRBV20-1
J gene: TRBJ2-7
clone size: few

CDR3 protein: CASSSGLLNTQYF
CDR3 DNA: TGTGCCAGTTCGAGCGGTCTTTTAAATACGCAGTATTTT
D gene: .
V gene: TRBV7-2
J gene: TRBJ2-3
clone size: .

CDR3 protein: CATSPDRGYTDTQYF
CDR3 DNA: TGTGCCACCTCCCCGGACAGGGGGTACACAGATACGCAGTATTTT
D gene: TRBD1
V gene: TRBV11-2
J gene: TRBJ2-3
clone size: few

CDR3 protein: CSSIAYGLKSYTF
CDR3 DNA: TGCAGTTCCATAGCGTACGGCTTAAAGAGCTACACCTTC
D gene: .
V gene: TRBV20-1
J gene: TRBJ1-2
clone size: .

CDR3 protein: CASSFGAAPGDTQYF
CDR3 DNA: TGTGCCAGCAGTTTTGGAGCTGCCCCGGGCGATACGCAGTATTTT
D gene: .
V gene: TRBV12-3/TRBV12-4
J gene: TRBJ2-3
clone size: many

CDR3 protein: CASSLGQGRNEQYF
CDR3 DNA: TGTGCCAGCAGCCTGGGACAGGGGCGCAACGAGCAGTACTTC
D gene: TRBD1
V gene: TRBV3-1
J gene: TRBJ2-7
clone size: few

CDR3 protein: CASSQEMWTGGGNTQYF
CDR3 DNA: TGCGCCAGCAGCCAGGAAATGTGGACAGGGGGTGGAAATACGCAGTATTTT
D gene: TRBD1
V gene: TRBV4-1
J gene: TRBJ2-3
clone size: few

CDR3 protein: CASSSDRRNTEAFF
CDR3 DNA: TGTGCCAGCTCATCTGACAGGCGGAACACTGAAGCTTTCTTT
D gene: .
V gene: TRBV18
J gene: TRBJ1-1
clone size: once

CDR3 protein: CAINGESGRRTDTQYF
CDR3 DNA: TGTGCCATCAATGGGGAAAGCGGGAGGCGCACAGATACGCAGTATTTT
D gene: TRBD2
V gene: TRBV10-3
J gene: TRBJ2-3
clone size: .

CDR3 protein: CASRGQDFYQPQHF
CDR3 DNA: TGTGCCAGCAGGGGACAGGACTTCTATCAGCCCCAGCATTTT
D gene: TRBD1
V gene: TRBV27
J gene: TRBJ1-5
clone size: .

CDR3 protein: CASAGQGYNEQFF
CDR3 DNA: TGTGCCAGCGCGGGACAGGGTTACAATGAGCAGTTCTTC
D gene: TRBD1
V gene: TRBV12-3/TRBV12-4
J gene: TRBJ2-1
clone size: .

CDR3 protein: CASSAGQGSDEQYF
CDR3 DNA: TGTGCCAGCAGCGCGGGACAGGGTAGCGACGAGCAGTACTTC
D gene: TRBD1
V gene: TRBV7-9
J gene: TRBJ2-7
clone size: .

CDR3 protein: CASSLTSGANVLTF
CDR3 DNA: TGTGCCAGCAGCTTAACCTCTGGGGCCAACGTCCTGACTTTC
D gene: .
V gene: TRBV7-2
J gene: TRBJ2-6
clone size: many

CDR3 protein: CASSTGTNGEQYF
CDR3 DNA: TGCGCCAGCAGCACCGGGACAAACGGCGAGCAGTACTTC
D gene: .
V gene: TRBV5-1
J gene: TRBJ2-7
clone size: many

CDR3 protein: CASSLASGWGGAYEQYF
CDR3 DNA: TGTGCCAGCAGTTTGGCTAGCGGGTGGGGTGGTGCCTACGAGCAGTACTTC
D gene: TRBD2
V gene: TRBV12-3/TRBV12-4
J gene: TRBJ2-7
clone size: .

CDR3 protein: CASSSSGRHEQYF
CDR3 DNA: TGTGCCAGCAGCTCTAGCGGGAGACACGAGCAGTACTTC
D gene: TRBD2
V gene: TRBV9
J gene: TRBJ2-7
clone size: few

CDR3 protein: CASSLAWGTGSYEQYF
CDR3 DNA: TGTGCCAGCAGCTTGGCCTGGGGGACCGGTTCCTACGAGCAGTACTTC
D gene: .
V gene: TRBV5-5
J gene: TRBJ2-7
clone size: few

CDR3 protein: CSAAHRAGRTGELFF
CDR3 DNA: TGCAGTGCTGCGCACCGGGCAGGCCGCACCGGGGAGCTGTTTTTT
D gene: .
V gene: TRBV20-1
J gene: TRBJ2-2
clone size: .

CDR3 protein: CASSSGTGGAGSYGYTF
CDR3 DNA: TGTGCCAGCAGCTCCGGGACAGGGGGCGCGGGGAGCTATGGCTACACCTTC
D gene: TRBD1
V gene: TRBV7-9
J gene: TRBJ1-2
clone size: many

CDR3 protein: CASSPHERGFYEQYF
CDR3 DNA: TGTGCCAGCTCACCTCACGAGCGGGGGTTCTACGAGCAGTACTTC
D gene: TRBD2
V gene: TRBV18
J gene: TRBJ2-7
clone size: .

CDR3 protein: CASSLDGTSGRATYNEQFF
CDR3 DNA: TGTGCCAGCAGCTTGGATGGGACTAGCGGGAGGGCCACCTACAATGAGCAGTTCTTC
D gene: TRBD2
V gene: TRBV11-2
J gene: TRBJ2-1
clone size: .

CDR3 protein: CASSYGSGRDGYTF
CDR3 DNA: TGTGCCAGCAGTTACGGGTCAGGGAGAGATGGCTACACCTTC
D gene: .
V gene: TRBV6-5
J gene: TRBJ1-2
clone size: many

CDR3 protein: CAWSVLYTGELFF
CDR3 DNA: TGTGCCTGGAGTGTGTTGTACACCGGGGAGCTGTTTTTT
D gene: .
V gene: TRBV30
J gene: TRBJ2-2
clone size: .

CDR3 protein: CSAYYRDRGPAKNIQYF
CDR3 DNA: TGCAGTGCTTACTACCGGGACAGGGGGCCCGCCAAAAACATTCAGTACTTC
D gene: TRBD1
V gene: TRBV20-1
J gene: TRBJ2-4
clone size: few

CDR3 protein: CASRLRGSSYNEQFF
CDR3 DNA: TGTGCCAGCAGGTTGCGGGGGAGCTCCTACAATGAGCAGTTCTTC
D gene: TRBD2
V gene: TRBV6-2/TRBV6-3
J gene: TRBJ2-1
clone size: once

CDR3 protein: CSASPSPDTQYF
CDR3 DNA: TGCAGTGCTAGTCCCTCCCCAGATACGCAGTATTTT
D gene: .
V gene: TRBV20-1
J gene: TRBJ2-3
clone size: many

CDR3 protein: CASSLLGSNTEAFF
CDR3 DNA: TGTGCCAGCAGCTTATTGGGTTCAAACACTGAAGCTTTCTTT
D gene: .
V gene: TRBV7-2
J gene: TRBJ1-1
clone size: .

CDR3 protein: CASSYSGGVVEQFF
CDR3 DNA: TGTGCCAGCAGTTACTCGGGTGGCGTAGTTGAGCAGTTCTTC
D gene: .
V gene: TRBV6-2/TRBV6-3
J gene: TRBJ2-1
clone size: few

CDR3 protein: CAWRGGLAASYEQYF
CDR3 DNA: TGTGCCTGGAGGGGAGGACTAGCGGCCTCCTACGAGCAGTACTTC
D gene: TRBD2
V gene: TRBV30
J gene: TRBJ2-7
clone size: .

CDR3 protein: CASSLLAGTNEQFF
CDR3 DNA: TGCGCCAGCAGCCTACTAGCGGGCACCAATGAGCAGTTCTTC
D gene: TRBD2
V gene: TRBV4-1
J gene: TRBJ2-1
clone size: .